This TCR beta chain came from a study of chemoradiotherapy in HPV16-positive cancers. Findings and caveats of the study: HPV-responsive T-cell expansion during chemoradiotherapy was linked to improved recurrence-free survival in HPV16-positive patients.

CDR1 and CDR2 from the germline V gene are MNHNY and SVGAGI (reference sequence). Trimming left V 7 bases short and J 4 bases short, with 11 bases between. The CDR3 extends over 13 amino acids. Concerning this clone: What it binds is unknown.

The method was immunoSEQ multiplex PCR; TCRdb's version includes in-frame clones alone and lacks a portion of them. The sample lists about 8,900 clones; roughly 81% were seen once. The receptor comes from a human donor with HPV-associated anogenital cancer. The sequencing used tumor tissue, collected from a patient who underwent chemoradiotherapy. The V call is TRBV6-6, the J call TRBJ1-5; D possibly corresponds to TRBD1 (5 bases). The CDR3 here is CASKDRPNQPQHF. The CDR3 DNA is TGTGCCAGCAAAGACAGACCAAATCAGCCCCAGCATTTT.